In this sample, the clone carrying this T cell receptor (beta chain) turned up a few times. What it binds is unknown. The sample's treatment: 19 received Ad26.COV2.S at low or high dose, single or two shots; about five received placebo; per-sample allocation not given. Samples analyzed were those drawn on day 63 after the first vaccine or placebo injection. This specimen belongs to a study of Ad26.COV2.S vaccination and SARS-CoV-2 variants. Findings of the study overall: Vaccinees displayed broader spike-specific TCR repertoires than placebo recipients. Non-spike TCR breadth did not differ much between vaccine and placebo recipients. It was reported that spike-specific CD8+ and CD4+ T cell responses were substantially broad after vaccination.

V gave up 0 bases and J gave up 7 bases, with 7 bases separating them. Germline CDR1 and CDR2: MNHNY and SVGAGI (reference sequence). The CDR3 runs 12 residues. Clones were sequenced by immunoSEQ multiplex PCR, and TCRdb holds only the in-frame ones, with some missing. The sample lists around 450,000 clones; 75% to 90% were seen once. This clonotype was obtained from a person between 18 and 60 years old who received the Ad26.COV2.S COVID-19 vaccine or a placebo. Here the sequenced sample was peripheral blood, taken in a trial of Ad26.COV2.S vaccine versus placebo. The V gene is TRBV6-6, the J gene TRBJ2-7, with unresolved D. In nucleotides, the CDR3 is TGTGCCAGCAGTTACTCTTACGGGGAGCAGTACGTC. This codes for CASSYSYGEQYV.